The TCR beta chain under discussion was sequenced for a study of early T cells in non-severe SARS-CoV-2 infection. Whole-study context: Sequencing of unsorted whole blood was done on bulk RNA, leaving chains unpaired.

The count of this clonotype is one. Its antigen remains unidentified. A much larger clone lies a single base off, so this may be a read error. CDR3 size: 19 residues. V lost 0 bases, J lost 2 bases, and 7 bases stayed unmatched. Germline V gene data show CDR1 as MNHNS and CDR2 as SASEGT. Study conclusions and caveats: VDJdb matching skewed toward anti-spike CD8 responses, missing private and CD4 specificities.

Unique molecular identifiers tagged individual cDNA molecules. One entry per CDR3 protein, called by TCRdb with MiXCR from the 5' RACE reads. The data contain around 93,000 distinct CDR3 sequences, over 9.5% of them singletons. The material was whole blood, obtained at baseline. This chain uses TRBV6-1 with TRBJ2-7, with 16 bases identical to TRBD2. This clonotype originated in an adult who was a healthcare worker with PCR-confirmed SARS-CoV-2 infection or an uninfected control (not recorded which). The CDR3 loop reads CASSEASTGTSGRAYEQYF. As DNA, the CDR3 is TGTGCCAGCAGTGAAGCGTCGACCGGGACTAGCGGGAGGGCCTACGAGCAGTACTTC.